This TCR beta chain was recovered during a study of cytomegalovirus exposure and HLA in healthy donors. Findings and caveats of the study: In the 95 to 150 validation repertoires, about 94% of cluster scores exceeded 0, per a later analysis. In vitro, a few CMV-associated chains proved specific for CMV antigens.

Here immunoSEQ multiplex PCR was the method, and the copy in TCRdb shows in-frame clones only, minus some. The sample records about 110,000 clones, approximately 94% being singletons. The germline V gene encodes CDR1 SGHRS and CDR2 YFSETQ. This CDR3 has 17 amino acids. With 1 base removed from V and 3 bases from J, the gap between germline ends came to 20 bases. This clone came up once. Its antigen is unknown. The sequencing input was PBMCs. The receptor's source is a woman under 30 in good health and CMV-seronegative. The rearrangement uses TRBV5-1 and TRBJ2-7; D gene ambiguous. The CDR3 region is CASSLSQRTTNLYEQYF. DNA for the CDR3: TGCGCCAGCAGCTTGTCCCAGCGAACGACCAACCTCTACGAGCAGTACTTC.